This is a list of T cell receptor beta chains from one sample in a study of cytomegalovirus exposure and HLA in healthy donors. Here immunoSEQ multiplex PCR was the method, and the copy in TCRdb shows in-frame clones only, minus some. Here the sample spans almost 200,000 clones, 79% being singletons. Sequences were obtained from PBMCs. Receptors were obtained from a male donor in good health and CMV-seropositive. CDR3s include the opening cysteine and the closing phenylalanine or tryptophan. The order of the fields is J gene, clone size, V gene, D gene, CDR3 DNA, CDR3 protein. The D gene is left open where the match is weak. Clone size is given for some rows only: seen once, a few or many times, or a class if the clone is expanded.

TRBJ1-1,few,TRBV7-6,NA,TGTGCCAGCAGCTTAGCCCCCAGGGGCACTGAAGCTTTCTTT,CASSLAPRGTEAFF
TRBJ1-1,few,TRBV9,NA,TGTGCCAGCAGCGCGGGCGGACAGTCGGTTGAAGCTTTCTTT,CASSAGGQSVEAFF
TRBJ2-3,NA,TRBV9,NA,TGTGCCAGCAGCGTATTTTGGAGTCAAGGCACAGATACGCAGTATTTT,CASSVFWSQGTDTQYF
TRBJ2-3,NA,TRBV15,NA,TGTGCCACCAGCGGTCGGAGACCAGATACGCAGTATTTT,CATSGRRPDTQYF
TRBJ2-1,NA,TRBV5-4,TRBD2,TGTGCCAGCAGCTTGGCGATAGCGGGAGGGTACAATGAGCAGTTCTTC,CASSLAIAGGYNEQFF
TRBJ1-1,NA,TRBV4-2,TRBD1,TGTGCCAGCAGCCCCTACCCGACAGGGTTGGGGACTGAAGCTTTCTTT,CASSPYPTGLGTEAFF
TRBJ2-5,NA,TRBV13,TRBD2,TGTGCCAGCAGCCTTATTACGGGGGGTCAAGAGACCCAGTACTTC,CASSLITGGQETQYF
TRBJ2-3,NA,TRBV9,NA,TGTGCCAGCAGCGTAGAATCTGGCAGCACAGATACGCAGTATTTT,CASSVESGSTDTQYF
TRBJ2-2,NA,TRBV18,NA,TGTGCCAGCTCAAGGGGCCCGAGTCCCACCGGGGAGCTGTTTTTT,CASSRGPSPTGELFF
TRBJ1-1,NA,TRBV10-2,TRBD1,TGCGCCAGCAGTTTCTCGACAGGGGCCAACACTGAAGCTTTCTTT,CASSFSTGANTEAFF
TRBJ1-2,NA,TRBV5-5,NA,TGTGCCAGCAGCCGTACCGACAGTACCGACTACACCTTC,CASSRTDSTDYTF
TRBJ1-1,NA,TRBV7-9,NA,TGTGCCAGCAGCTTATCGGGGGGTCCGAACACTGAAGCTTTCTTT,CASSLSGGPNTEAFF
TRBJ2-7,NA,TRBV11-2,NA,TGTGCCAGCAGCTTTTTACAGGGCCCCCAGCAGTACTTC,CASSFLQGPQQYF
TRBJ1-3,NA,TRBV28,NA,TGTGCCAGCAGCCTTGGGACTCTCTCCTCTGGAAACACCATATATTTT,CASSLGTLSSGNTIYF
TRBJ2-7,NA,TRBV21-1,NA,TGTGCCAGCAGCAAGGGGGCATGTGGACCCTACGAGCAGTACTTC,CASSKGACGPYEQYF
TRBJ1-1,NA,TRBV5-4,TRBD1,TGTGCCAGCAGCTCTGGGAGGGACAGGGGCACTGAAGCTTTCTTT,CASSSGRDRGTEAFF
TRBJ1-6,few,TRBV7-2,NA,TGTGCCAGCAGCTTAGCCACAGGATCCTATAATTCACCCCTCCACTTT,CASSLATGSYNSPLHF
TRBJ1-1,NA,TRBV25-1,NA,TGTGCCAGCAGTGCCCAGACAGCGGAAGCTTTCTTT,CASSAQTAEAFF
TRBJ2-2,NA,TRBV11-3,NA,TGTGCCAGCAGCTTAGATCCGGGCACCGGGGAGCTGTTTTTT,CASSLDPGTGELFF
TRBJ1-2,NA,TRBV7-2,TRBD1,TGTGCCAGCAGCCCGGGGGGGAGGGACAGAACCTATGGCTACACCTTC,CASSPGGRDRTYGYTF
TRBJ1-1,NA,TRBV2,TRBD1,TGTGCCAGCAGTATAGTGGGACAGGGGGCGCGGGGCACTGAAGCTTTCTTT,CASSIVGQGARGTEAFF
TRBJ2-2,NA,TRBV7-2,NA,TGTGCCAGCAGTTTAGGAAGTCAGGGTGTTTTCGGGGAGCTGTTTTTT,CASSLGSQGVFGELFF
TRBJ1-3,NA,TRBV25-1,NA,TGTGCCAGCAGGCCTGGGGAGGAGGCGGGAAACACCATATATTTT,CASRPGEEAGNTIYF
TRBJ1-1,NA,TRBV7-7,TRBD1,TGTGCTAGCAGCCCGCTCAGGACAGGTGAAGCTTTCTTT,CASSPLRTGEAFF
TRBJ1-4,NA,TRBV7-9,NA,TGTTCCAGCAGCTTATCCCGACAGGACTTTAATGAAAAACTGTTTTTT,CSSSLSRQDFNEKLFF
TRBJ1-2,NA,TRBV20-1,NA,TGCAGTGCTACCAGGGCTTATGGCTACACCTTC,CSATRAYGYTF
TRBJ2-1,once,TRBV7-3,NA,TGTGCCAGCAGCTTCGGGACTTACAATGAGCAGTTCTTC,CASSFGTYNEQFF
TRBJ1-2,NA,TRBV19,TRBD1,TGTGCCAGTAGTAGTTTAACAGGGGGCCGAAACTATGGCTACACCTTC,CASSSLTGGRNYGYTF
TRBJ2-2,NA,TRBV11-2,NA,TGTGCCAGCAGCTTAGGGGCTACAGGGTCCGGCACCGGGGAGCTGTTTTTT,CASSLGATGSGTGELFF
TRBJ2-3,NA,TRBV19,NA,TGTGCCAGTAGTACATCCGCGGGGTGGGGGGCAGATACGCAGTATTTT,CASSTSAGWGADTQYF
TRBJ1-3,NA,TRBV30,NA,TGTGCCTGGGGAGAGGGGGTTTTCTCTGGAAACACCATATATTTT,CAWGEGVFSGNTIYF
TRBJ2-2,NA,TRBV7-3,TRBD2,TGTGCCAGCAGCCCCCTTAGCGGGGGTGGGGGGGAGCTGTTTTTT,CASSPLSGGGGELFF
TRBJ1-2,NA,TRBV7-9,NA,TGTGCCAGCAGCTTCCTGGCACCGAACTATGGCTACACCTTC,CASSFLAPNYGYTF
TRBJ1-1,few,TRBV27,TRBD1,TGTGCCAGCAGCGGACAGGGGAACACTGAAGCTTTCTTT,CASSGQGNTEAFF
TRBJ1-5,NA,TRBV28,NA,TGTGCCAGCAGTTTTGTTCTCGGGGAAGGGCAGCCCCAGCATTTT,CASSFVLGEGQPQHF
TRBJ2-3,NA,TRBV9,TRBD2,TGTGCCAGCAGCGTCCTAGCGGGGGGGACAGATACGCAGTATTTT,CASSVLAGGTDTQYF
TRBJ1-2,NA,TRBV9,NA,TGTGCCAGCAGCGTGGCCAGCTATGGCTACACCTTC,CASSVASYGYTF
TRBJ2-1,once,TRBV5-1,TRBD2,TGCGCCAGCAGCCCTTCAACTAGCGGCACCTACAATGAGCAGTTCTTC,CASSPSTSGTYNEQFF
TRBJ2-2,NA,TRBV7-9,NA,TGTGCCAGCAGCTTTTTGGCATCGAACACCGGGGAGCTGTTTTTT,CASSFLASNTGELFF
TRBJ1-5,NA,TRBV6-1,NA,TGTGCCAGTTCAGGGGATCAGCCCCAGCATTTT,CASSGDQPQHF
TRBJ2-2,NA,TRBV21-1,NA,TGTGCCAGCAGCCAAGGGCTTCTAGCGGGGGTCCTCACCGGGGAGCTGTTTTTT,CASSQGLLAGVLTGELFF
TRBJ1-2,NA,TRBV19,NA,TGTGCCAGTAGTATAGGGTCAGGGCACTATGGCTACACCTTC,CASSIGSGHYGYTF
TRBJ2-4,NA,TRBV4-1,NA,TGCGCCAGCAGCCAGGACAGTGGAGCCAAAAACATTCAGTACTTC,CASSQDSGAKNIQYF
TRBJ1-5,NA,TRBV9,NA,TGTGCCAGCAGCGTAGCCTCTACAGGGAATAGCAATCAGCCCCAGCATTTT,CASSVASTGNSNQPQHF
TRBJ2-1,NA,TRBV7-3,TRBD2,TGTGCCAGCAGCGCATCTAGCGGGAGTGGTGAGCAGTTCTTC,CASSASSGSGEQFF
TRBJ2-1,NA,TRBV6-1,NA,TGTGCCAGCAGTTGGGGGGGGCTATACAATGAGCAGTTCTTC,CASSWGGLYNEQFF
TRBJ1-2,NA,TRBV15,TRBD1,TGTGCCACCAGCAGAGAGGGGCACGCAGGGGGCTATGGCTACACCTTC,CATSREGHAGGYGYTF
TRBJ2-1,once,TRBV19,NA,TGTGCCAGTAGTATAAAAACAGGGACCTACAATGAGCAGTTCTTC,CASSIKTGTYNEQFF